This TCR beta chain came from a study of blood T cell repertoires in COVID-19. The overall study: Collection of acute and convalescent COVID-19 samples took place in the United States, Italy and Spain. PBMCs, B-cell-depleted T cells, or T cells were the source of the cDNA or gDNA that made up the material.

Sequencing was performed with immunoSEQ multiplex PCR; in TCRdb, only in-frame clones are kept and a portion is missing. The data hold roughly 170,000 clones, with 78% observed a single time. Participants came from about 23 US areas, aged roughly 18 to 89 years. V lost 4 bases to trimming and J lost 4 bases; unmatched junction nucleotides: 4. Germline V gives CDR1 SGHNT, CDR2 YYREEE (reference sequence). The CDR3 consists of 14 residues. This chain joins TRBV5-4 and TRBJ2-7; TRBD2 agrees at 11 bases. The source material was PBMCs or T cells enriched from blood (not recorded which). The source of this sequence is a woman aged 50 to 65 who had recovered from COVID-19. The CDR3 DNA reads TGTGCCAGCAGCCGCGGGACTAGCGGTTACGAGCAGTACTTC. It encodes CASSRGTSGYEQYF.